This T cell receptor beta chain emerged from a study of T cells in Graves' hyperthyroidism and ophthalmopathy. Overall study context: At the time of initial diagnosis and before any treatment, peripheral blood was collected.

The CDR3 is 15 residues long. J was trimmed by 7 bases and V by 6 bases; bases with no gene match: 9. Germline loops: CDR1 SNHLY, CDR2 FYNNEI. Amplified regions were TCR beta CDR3 sequences from RNA transcripts. HTBI primers drove first-round RT-PCR of the TCR CDR3. In TCRdb, the multiplex PCR reads were re-called with MiXCR into one record per CDR3 protein. The table records more than 500,000 distinct CDR3 sequences, 15% to 20% of them present only once. There are many counts of this clonotype. Sequenced sample: blood. The chain combines TRBV2 with TRBJ1-6; 7 positions match TRBD1. The receptor comes from a woman under 40 with Graves' ophthalmopathy. The CDR3 DNA follows: TGTGCCAGCAGCGAACGGACAGGCGCGAATTCACCCCTCCACTTT. This translates into CASSERTGANSPLHF.